The T cell receptor (beta chain) described here comes from a study of chemoradiotherapy in HPV16-positive cancers. Profiled with immunoSEQ multiplex PCR; TCRdb holds only in-frame clones, not every one. The data show roughly 13,000 clones, with around 90% seen just once and about 3.9% held by the top ten. A note on this clone: The antigen is undetermined.

Repeated repertoire sampling spanned the course of chemoradiotherapy. General observations from the study: Candidate HPV-specific clones and E7-related TCR motifs grew in tumor during treatment. Functional assays defining HPV-specific T cells used only two HPV16-positive patients.

Sequenced material: tumor tissue, taken from a patient who underwent chemoradiotherapy. The TCR comes from a human donor with HPV-associated anogenital cancer.

CDR3 nucleotides: TGTGCCAGCAGTTACGGGCTAGCGGGAGACGCGGAGGAGCAGTTCTTC. Translating it yields CASSYGLAGDAEEQFF. The chain joins TRBV6-5 to TRBJ2-1; 10 bases match TRBD2. Trimming took 2 bases from V and 10 from J; bases not matched to a gene: 11. The CDR3 runs 16 residues. The V gene's germline CDR1 is MNHEY and CDR2 SVGAGI.